The text below deals with one T cell receptor (beta chain). Its antigen is unidentified. The beta constant-region primer was an equimolar mix of two oligonucleotides covering TRBC1 and TRBC2. Ligated cDNA was amplified by four rounds of PCR with nested alpha and beta constant-region primers and SP2. TCRdb passed the UMI-ligation and nested PCR reads through MiXCR, listing each CDR3 protein once. The sample has tens of thousands of distinct CDR3 sequences; approximately 10% are singletons. CD4+ T cell IFNgamma after overnight CMV lysate exposure gave donor CMV status. The sample comes from a study of naive and memory T cell subsets. Notes on the study in general: A few larger clonotypes appeared in naive repertoires, especially CD8, possibly memory cells re-expressing CD45RA. Over 90% of naive TCR sequences appeared only once after error correction, unlike memory subsets.

Germline CDR1 is DFQATT and CDR2 is SNEGSKA (reference sequence). J lost 2 bases, V lost 1 base, and 7 bases had no gene match. This CDR3 is 15 amino acids long. The chain links TRBV20-1 to TRBJ2-5; 7 bases line up with TRBD1. The sequence came from a human donor in good health. Sequencing was performed on naive CD4+ T cells from blood. The CDR3, as DNA: TGCAGTGCTAGAGGACGGACAGGAAAACAAGAGACCCAGTACTTC. It specifies CSARGRTGKQETQYF.